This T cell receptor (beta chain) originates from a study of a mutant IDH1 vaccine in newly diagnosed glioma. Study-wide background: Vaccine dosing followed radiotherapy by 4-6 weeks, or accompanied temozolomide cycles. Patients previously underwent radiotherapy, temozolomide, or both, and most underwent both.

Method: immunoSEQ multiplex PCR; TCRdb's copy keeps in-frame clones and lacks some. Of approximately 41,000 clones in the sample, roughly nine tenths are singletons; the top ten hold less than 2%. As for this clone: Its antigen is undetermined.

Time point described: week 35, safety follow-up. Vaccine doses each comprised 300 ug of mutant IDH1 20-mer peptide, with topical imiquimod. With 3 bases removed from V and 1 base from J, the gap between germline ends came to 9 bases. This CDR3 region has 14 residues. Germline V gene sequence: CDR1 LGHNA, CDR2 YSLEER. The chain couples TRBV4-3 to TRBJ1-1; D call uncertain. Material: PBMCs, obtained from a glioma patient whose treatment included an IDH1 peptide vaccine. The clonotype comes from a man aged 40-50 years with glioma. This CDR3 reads CASSQSWQNTEAFF. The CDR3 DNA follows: TGCGCCAGCAGCCAGTCTTGGCAGAACACTGAAGCTTTCTTT.